This paragraph covers one TCR beta chain sequence. The data derive from a study of OX40 agonist ivuxolimab in advanced cancers. The method was immunoSEQ multiplex PCR; TCRdb's version includes in-frame clones alone and lacks a portion of them. Among tens of thousands of clones listed, 75% to 90% were seen once. CDR1 and CDR2 (germline): LGHNA, YSLEER. V was pared by 3 bases and J by 0 bases, with 14 bases between. The CDR3 totals 16 residues. The sequence was obtained from an adult with an advanced solid tumor such as melanoma, head and neck, liver or kidney cancer. The source was CD4+ or CD8+ T cells sorted from blood, collected in a trial of the OX40 agonist ivuxolimab. The V gene is TRBV4-3, the J gene TRBJ1-1; unclear D gene. CDR3 DNA sequence: TGCGCCAGCAGCCATGACCCCCGCAGCCTGAACACTGAAGCTTTCTTT. Amino acids: CASSHDPRSLNTEAFF.